The rows below give T cell receptor beta chains drawn from one sample of a study of T cells after yellow fever vaccination. MiXCR was run by TCRdb on the 5' RACE reads, yielding one entry per CDR3 protein. This repertoire shows 550,000 or so distinct CDR3 sequences, roughly a fifth found once; its top ten account for roughly an eighth. This specimen was PBMCs, taken 15 days after the yellow fever booster vaccination. Every receptor here comes from a man aged 30 to 45 who received the YFV17D yellow fever vaccine. Each CDR3 is given with its conserved first and last residue. The order of the fields is D gene, V gene, clone size, J gene, CDR3 DNA, CDR3 protein. D genes are given only for firm matches. Where a row states a size, it is once, few, many or the class of an expanded clone; other rows omit it.

d_gene: -
v_gene: TRBV5-1
abundance: few
j_gene: TRBJ2-5
CDR3nt: TGCGCCAGCAGCTACCGGGACACTCGAAGGGAGACCCAGTACTTC
CDR3aa: CASSYRDTRRETQYF

d_gene: -
v_gene: TRBV5-1
abundance: -
j_gene: TRBJ2-6
CDR3nt: TGCGCCAGCAGCTTAGTCCTGCATGGGGCCAACGTCCTGACTTTC
CDR3aa: CASSLVLHGANVLTF

d_gene: -
v_gene: TRBV20-1
abundance: -
j_gene: TRBJ2-5
CDR3nt: TGCAGTGCTAGTCCCATTTCAGGGAAAGAGACCCAGTACTTC
CDR3aa: CSASPISGKETQYF

d_gene: TRBD1
v_gene: TRBV20-1
abundance: -
j_gene: TRBJ2-7
CDR3nt: TGCAGTGCTAGCCCGGCAGGGGGCGAGCAGTACTTC
CDR3aa: CSASPAGGEQYF

d_gene: -
v_gene: TRBV7-8
abundance: -
j_gene: TRBJ2-7
CDR3nt: TGTGCCAGCAGCTTAGTCACAGGCACCTCCTACGAGCAGTACTTC
CDR3aa: CASSLVTGTSYEQYF

d_gene: -
v_gene: TRBV28
abundance: -
j_gene: TRBJ2-7
CDR3nt: TGTGCCACTCAGTTATACACAGAGGGTAGCCAGCAGTACTTC
CDR3aa: CATQLYTEGSQQYF

d_gene: -
v_gene: TRBV20-1
abundance: -
j_gene: TRBJ2-7
CDR3nt: TGCAGTGCTAGAGACACGAGGACCTACGAGCAGTACTTC
CDR3aa: CSARDTRTYEQYF

d_gene: -
v_gene: TRBV7-2
abundance: -
j_gene: TRBJ2-7
CDR3nt: TGTGCCAGCAGCTTAGAGGCGGGGCGTAGGGAGCAGTACTTC
CDR3aa: CASSLEAGRREQYF

d_gene: TRBD2
v_gene: TRBV4-3
abundance: -
j_gene: TRBJ2-7
CDR3nt: TGCGCCAGCAGCCAATCCCCGGTGGTTAGCGGGTCCCACGAGCAGTACTTC
CDR3aa: CASSQSPVVSGSHEQYF

d_gene: -
v_gene: TRBV18
abundance: -
j_gene: TRBJ2-3
CDR3nt: TGTGCCAGCTCACCCTCCCCGACAGATACGCAGTATTTT
CDR3aa: CASSPSPTDTQYF

d_gene: TRBD2
v_gene: TRBV6-5
abundance: -
j_gene: TRBJ2-2
CDR3nt: TGTGCCAGCAGTTACTCGATAGCGGGATGGCGGCCGGAGCTGTTTTTT
CDR3aa: CASSYSIAGWRPELFF

d_gene: -
v_gene: TRBV11-1
abundance: -
j_gene: TRBJ2-3
CDR3nt: TGTGCCAGCACCCGAAGCACAGATACGCAGTATTTT
CDR3aa: CASTRSTDTQYF

d_gene: TRBD2
v_gene: TRBV24-1
abundance: few
j_gene: TRBJ2-3
CDR3nt: TGTGCCACCAGTGATTTTGGGACTAGCGCGGATACGCAGTATTTT
CDR3aa: CATSDFGTSADTQYF

d_gene: TRBD2
v_gene: TRBV20-1
abundance: -
j_gene: TRBJ2-5
CDR3nt: TGCAGTGCCCAGCGGACTAGCGGAGAGACCCAGTACTTC
CDR3aa: CSAQRTSGETQYF

d_gene: -
v_gene: TRBV27
abundance: -
j_gene: TRBJ1-6
CDR3nt: TGTGCCAGCAGACGCAGGGAGCTGAATTCACCCCTCCACTTT
CDR3aa: CASRRRELNSPLHF

d_gene: -
v_gene: TRBV7-9
abundance: -
j_gene: TRBJ2-5
CDR3nt: TGTGCCAGCAGCTTAGATATTCTCCAAGAGACCCAGTACTTC
CDR3aa: CASSLDILQETQYF

d_gene: -
v_gene: TRBV20-1
abundance: few
j_gene: TRBJ2-5
CDR3nt: TGCAGTGCTAGAGTGGGGACCCAGTACTTC
CDR3aa: CSARVGTQYF

d_gene: -
v_gene: TRBV27
abundance: -
j_gene: TRBJ1-6
CDR3nt: TGTGCCAGCAGTTTTGGGGCCGAAAATTCACCCCTCCACTTT
CDR3aa: CASSFGAENSPLHF

d_gene: TRBD2
v_gene: TRBV20-1
abundance: -
j_gene: TRBJ2-2
CDR3nt: TGCAGTGCTAGCCCTAGCGGGGCGCGTGACACCGGGGAGCTGTTTTTT
CDR3aa: CSASPSGARDTGELFF

d_gene: -
v_gene: TRBV3-1
abundance: few
j_gene: TRBJ1-5
CDR3nt: TGTGCCAGCAGCCAAGAGAGGACGAACGGCAATCAGCCCCAGCATTTT
CDR3aa: CASSQERTNGNQPQHF

d_gene: -
v_gene: TRBV7-2
abundance: few
j_gene: TRBJ2-1
CDR3nt: TGTGCCAGCAGCTTAGTCGACAGCTACAATGAGCAGTTCTTC
CDR3aa: CASSLVDSYNEQFF

d_gene: -
v_gene: TRBV5-1
abundance: few
j_gene: TRBJ2-1
CDR3nt: TGCGCCAGCAGCTACGCCCGGACAGCATCCTACAATGAGCAGTTCTTC
CDR3aa: CASSYARTASYNEQFF

d_gene: -
v_gene: TRBV6-5
abundance: -
j_gene: TRBJ1-1
CDR3nt: TGTGCCAGCAGTTATCGTCGGGGTGGCGGCACTGAAGCTTTCTTT
CDR3aa: CASSYRRGGGTEAFF

d_gene: TRBD1
v_gene: TRBV11-2
abundance: -
j_gene: TRBJ1-1
CDR3nt: TGTGCCAGCAGCTTAGGAACAGGGGCTGAGGCTTTCTTT
CDR3aa: CASSLGTGAEAFF

d_gene: -
v_gene: TRBV29-1
abundance: few
j_gene: TRBJ2-3
CDR3nt: TGCAGCGTTGAAGCGTACACCCTAGGGGATACGCAGTATTTT
CDR3aa: CSVEAYTLGDTQYF

d_gene: TRBD2
v_gene: TRBV5-1
abundance: -
j_gene: TRBJ2-1
CDR3nt: TGCGCCAGCAGCTTGTGGGCTAGCGGAACTATTCTCAATGAGCAGTTCTTC
CDR3aa: CASSLWASGTILNEQFF

d_gene: TRBD1
v_gene: TRBV9
abundance: -
j_gene: TRBJ2-7
CDR3nt: TGTGCCAGCAGCGCCGAGGGACAGGTTGCCGACGAGCAGTACTTC
CDR3aa: CASSAEGQVADEQYF

d_gene: TRBD2
v_gene: TRBV28
abundance: -
j_gene: TRBJ2-1
CDR3nt: TGTGCCAGCAGTTTTAATGGACTAGCGGGAGGGCCCTCCTACAATGAGCAGTTCTTC
CDR3aa: CASSFNGLAGGPSYNEQFF

d_gene: -
v_gene: TRBV7-2
abundance: many
j_gene: TRBJ2-7
CDR3nt: TGTGCCAGCAGCCCCAGGAGCTCCTACGAGCAGTACTTC
CDR3aa: CASSPRSSYEQYF

d_gene: TRBD2
v_gene: TRBV27
abundance: -
j_gene: TRBJ2-5
CDR3nt: TGTGCCAGCAGTCACACTAGCGGGAGTGTGGAGACCCAGTACTTC
CDR3aa: CASSHTSGSVETQYF

d_gene: TRBD2
v_gene: TRBV7-9
abundance: -
j_gene: TRBJ2-1
CDR3nt: TGTGCCAGCAGCTTCGGGACTACGATCTACAATGAGCAGTTCTTC
CDR3aa: CASSFGTTIYNEQFF

d_gene: -
v_gene: TRBV12-3/TRBV12-4
abundance: few
j_gene: TRBJ1-6
CDR3nt: TGTGCCAGCAGTCAGGGGTCTCTCCCCCTCCACTTT
CDR3aa: CASSQGSLPLHF

d_gene: -
v_gene: TRBV4-2
abundance: few
j_gene: TRBJ2-2
CDR3nt: TGTGCCAGCAGCCAAGATCTCGGGGTGCGCGGCTGGGAGCTGTTTTTT
CDR3aa: CASSQDLGVRGWELFF

d_gene: -
v_gene: TRBV19
abundance: few
j_gene: TRBJ2-1
CDR3nt: TGTGCCAGTAGTCGGGACAACTACAATGAGCAGTTCTTC
CDR3aa: CASSRDNYNEQFF

d_gene: -
v_gene: TRBV5-4
abundance: -
j_gene: TRBJ2-1
CDR3nt: TGTGCCAGCAGCTTGGCCTTCGATGAGCAGTTCTTC
CDR3aa: CASSLAFDEQFF

d_gene: -
v_gene: TRBV18
abundance: few
j_gene: TRBJ2-2
CDR3nt: TGTGCCAGCTCACCACCGAGCCCCGCGAACACCGGGGAGCTGTTTTTT
CDR3aa: CASSPPSPANTGELFF

d_gene: TRBD2
v_gene: TRBV29-1
abundance: few
j_gene: TRBJ2-2
CDR3nt: TGCAGCGTTTTGGGGGGACTAGCGGGAGTTACCGGGGAGCTGTTTTTT
CDR3aa: CSVLGGLAGVTGELFF

d_gene: -
v_gene: TRBV12-3/TRBV12-4
abundance: -
j_gene: TRBJ2-7
CDR3nt: TGTGCCAGCAGCCAGGCCGGGACTCCCTACGAGCAGTACTTC
CDR3aa: CASSQAGTPYEQYF

d_gene: TRBD2
v_gene: TRBV20-1
abundance: -
j_gene: TRBJ2-1
CDR3nt: TGCAGTGCCGTTAGCGGGACTATCTACAATGAGCAGTTCTTC
CDR3aa: CSAVSGTIYNEQFF

d_gene: -
v_gene: TRBV20-1
abundance: few
j_gene: TRBJ2-1
CDR3nt: TGCAGTGCTAGACACGGCAGCCGCTCCTACAATGAGCAGTTCTTC
CDR3aa: CSARHGSRSYNEQFF

d_gene: -
v_gene: TRBV7-2
abundance: few
j_gene: TRBJ2-7
CDR3nt: TGTGCCAGCAGCTTAGGCAGGTTTGCCTACGAGCAGTACTTC
CDR3aa: CASSLGRFAYEQYF

d_gene: -
v_gene: TRBV7-2
abundance: few
j_gene: TRBJ2-5
CDR3nt: TGTGCCAGCAGCCCGCGTCGCGGCAATCAAGAGACCCAGTACTTC
CDR3aa: CASSPRRGNQETQYF